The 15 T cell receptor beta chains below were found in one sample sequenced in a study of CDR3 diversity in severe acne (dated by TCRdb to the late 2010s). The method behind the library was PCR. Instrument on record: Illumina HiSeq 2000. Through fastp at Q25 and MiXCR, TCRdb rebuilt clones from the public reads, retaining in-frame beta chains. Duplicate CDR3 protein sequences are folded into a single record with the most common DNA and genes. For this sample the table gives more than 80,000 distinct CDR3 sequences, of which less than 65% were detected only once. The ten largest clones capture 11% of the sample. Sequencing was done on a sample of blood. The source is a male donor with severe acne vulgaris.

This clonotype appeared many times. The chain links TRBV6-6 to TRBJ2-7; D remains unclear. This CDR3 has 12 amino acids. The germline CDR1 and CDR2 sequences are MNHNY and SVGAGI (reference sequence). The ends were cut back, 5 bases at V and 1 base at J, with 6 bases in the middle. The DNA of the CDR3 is TGTGCCAGCAGTGGGGTGTCCTACGAGCAGTACTTC. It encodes CASSGVSYEQYF.

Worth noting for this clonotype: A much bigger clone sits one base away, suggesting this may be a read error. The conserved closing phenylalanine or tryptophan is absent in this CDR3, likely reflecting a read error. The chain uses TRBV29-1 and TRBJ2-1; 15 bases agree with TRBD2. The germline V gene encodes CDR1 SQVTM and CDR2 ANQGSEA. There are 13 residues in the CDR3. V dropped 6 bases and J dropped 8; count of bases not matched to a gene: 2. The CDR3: CSVGLAGGHEQFL. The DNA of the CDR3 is TGCAGCGTGGGACTAGCGGGAGGCCATGAGCAGTTCCTC.

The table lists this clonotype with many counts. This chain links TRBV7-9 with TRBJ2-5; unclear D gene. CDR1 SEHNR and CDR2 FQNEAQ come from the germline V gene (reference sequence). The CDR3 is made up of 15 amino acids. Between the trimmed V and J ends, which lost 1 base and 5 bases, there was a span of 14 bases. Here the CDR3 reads CASSLVSHAEETQYF. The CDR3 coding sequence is TGTGCCAGCAGCTTAGTGTCACACGCGGAGGAGACCCAGTACTTC.

The CDR3 DNA follows: TGTGCCACCAGTGATTTTACCAGGACAGGGACCTACGAGCAGTACTTC. It specifies CATSDFTRTGTYEQYF. The chain uses TRBV24-1 and TRBJ2-7; 8 bases map to TRBD1. The CDR3 loop spans 16 amino acids. Germline V gene data show CDR1 as KGHDR and CDR2 as SFDVKD. J was trimmed by 2 bases and V by 1 base; bases with no gene match: 6.

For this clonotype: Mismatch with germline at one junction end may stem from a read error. The CDR3 protein is CASSQRQSQETQYF. The CDR3 region has the DNA TGCGCCAGCAGCCAACGTCAGAGCCAAGAGACCCAGTACTTC. The rearrangement links TRBV5-8 to TRBJ2-5; no clear D. The germline gives CDR1 SGHTS, CDR2 YDEGEE. This CDR3 spans 14 amino acids.

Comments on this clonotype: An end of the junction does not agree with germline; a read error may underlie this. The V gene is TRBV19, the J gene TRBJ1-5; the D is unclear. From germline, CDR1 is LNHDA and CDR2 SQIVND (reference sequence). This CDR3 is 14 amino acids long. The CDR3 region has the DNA TGTGCCAGTAGTCAGACACATAGCAGTCAGCCCCAGCGCTTT. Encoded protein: CASSQTHSSQPQRF.

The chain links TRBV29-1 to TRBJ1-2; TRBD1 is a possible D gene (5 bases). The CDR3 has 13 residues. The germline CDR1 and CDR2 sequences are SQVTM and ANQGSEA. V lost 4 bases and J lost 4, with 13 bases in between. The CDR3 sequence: CSVGDRQGYGYTF. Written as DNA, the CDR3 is TGCAGCGTTGGGGATAGGCAGGGCTATGGCTACACCTTC.

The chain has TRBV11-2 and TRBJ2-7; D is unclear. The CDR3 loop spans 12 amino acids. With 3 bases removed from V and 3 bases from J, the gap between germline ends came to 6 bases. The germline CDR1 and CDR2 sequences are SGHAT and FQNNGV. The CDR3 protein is CASSLVNYEQYF. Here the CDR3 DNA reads TGTGCCAGCAGCTTGGTGAACTACGAGCAGTACTTC.

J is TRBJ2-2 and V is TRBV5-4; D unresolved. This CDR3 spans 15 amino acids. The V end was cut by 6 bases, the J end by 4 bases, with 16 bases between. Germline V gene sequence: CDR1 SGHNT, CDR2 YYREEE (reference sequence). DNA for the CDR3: TGTGCCAGCAACTTTTCTGCAGGCACCACCGGGGAGCTGTTTTTT. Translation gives CASNFSAGTTGELFF.

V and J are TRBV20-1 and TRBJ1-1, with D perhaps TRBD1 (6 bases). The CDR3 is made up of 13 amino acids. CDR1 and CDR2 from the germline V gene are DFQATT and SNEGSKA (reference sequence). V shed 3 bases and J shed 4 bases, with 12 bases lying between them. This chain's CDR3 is CSASRGSSTEAFF. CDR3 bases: TGCAGTGCTAGCAGGGGTAGTTCCACTGAAGCTTTCTTT.

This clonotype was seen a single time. Here the CDR3 DNA reads TGTGCCACCAGCAGATCCGGGACAGGGTACGGCTACACCTTC. Amino acids: CATSRSGTGYGYTF. The chain has TRBV15 and TRBJ1-2, with 9 bases lining up with TRBD1. V shed 2 bases and J 8 bases; nucleotides not matched to a gene: 6. The CDR3 loop spans 14 amino acids. CDR1 is LNHNV, CDR2 YYDKDF, per germline (reference sequence).

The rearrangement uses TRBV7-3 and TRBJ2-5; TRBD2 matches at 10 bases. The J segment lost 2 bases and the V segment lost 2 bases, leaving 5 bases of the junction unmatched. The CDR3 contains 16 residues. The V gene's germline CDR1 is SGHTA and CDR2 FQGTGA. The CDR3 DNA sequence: TGTGCCAGCAGCTTAGTTGGGACTAGCGAACAAGAGACCCAGTACTTC. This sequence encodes CASSLVGTSEQETQYF.

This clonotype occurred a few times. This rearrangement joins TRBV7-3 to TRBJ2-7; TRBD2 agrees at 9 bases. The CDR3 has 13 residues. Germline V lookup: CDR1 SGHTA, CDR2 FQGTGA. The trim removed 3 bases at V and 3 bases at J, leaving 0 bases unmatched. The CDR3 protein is CASSFSGSYEQYF. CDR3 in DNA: TGTGCCAGCAGCTTTAGCGGGAGCTACGAGCAGTACTTC.

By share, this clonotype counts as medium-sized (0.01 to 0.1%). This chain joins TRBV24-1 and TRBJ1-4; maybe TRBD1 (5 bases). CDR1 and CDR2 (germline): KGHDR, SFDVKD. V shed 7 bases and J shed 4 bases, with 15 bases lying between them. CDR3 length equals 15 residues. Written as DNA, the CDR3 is TGTGCCACCAGCGATACTTCGGGGGATAATGAAAAACTGTTTTTT. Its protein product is CATSDTSGDNEKLFF.

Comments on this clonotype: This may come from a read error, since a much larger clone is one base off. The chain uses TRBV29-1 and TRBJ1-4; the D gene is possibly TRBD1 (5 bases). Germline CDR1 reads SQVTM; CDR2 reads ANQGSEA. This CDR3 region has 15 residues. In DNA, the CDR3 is TGCAGCGCCGTGGGTGTGGCGGGACTTAATGAAAGACTGTTTTTT. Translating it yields CSAVGVAGLNERLFF.